This T cell receptor beta chain was documented in a study of control samples from healthy donors and cancer patients. Profiling relied on immunoSEQ multiplex PCR, and the TCRdb table lists in-frame clones only, not all of them. Among some 170,000 clones listed, about 95% were seen once. Trimming at V came to 5 bases and at J to 2 bases, leaving 4 bases not matched to a gene. In germline, CDR1 is SGHAT, CDR2 FQNNGV. The CDR3 extends over 15 amino acids. This receptor was taken from a man between 60 and 75 years old with colorectal cancer. The chain combines TRBV11-2 with TRBJ2-2, with TRBD1 matching 8 bases. The sequenced sample was PBMCs. The CDR3 nucleotides are TGTGCCAGCAGCCGGACAGGGTCAAACACCGGGGAGCTGTTTTTT. It is translated as CASSRTGSNTGELFF.